This T cell receptor beta chain was sequenced for a study of CD8+CD57+ T cells in acquired aplastic anemia. For CDR3 and TCR beta VDJ profiling, genomic DNA was the template used. MiXCR, run by TCRdb on the reads, gives a single entry per CDR3 protein. Of some 170,000 distinct CDR3 sequences listed, less than 60% are singletons. Individuals selected for sequencing had exhibited CD8+CD57+ cell expansion on flow cytometry. Trimming took 3 bases from V and 3 from J, leaving 15 bases between them. The CDR3 has 16 amino acids. Germline values: CDR1 MGHDK, CDR2 SYGVNS. Sequencing input: sorted CD4+, CD8+, or CD8+CD57+ T cells (not recorded which) from PBMCs. The TCR originated in a human donor with aplastic anemia. The rearrangement joins TRBV25-1 to TRBJ1-3; weak D call: TRBD1 (5 bases). CDR3 nucleotides: TGTGCCAGCAGTGAGCCGTCGTGGGGGGTTGGAAACACCATATATTTT. It yields the protein CASSEPSWGVGNTIYF.